This T cell receptor (beta chain) was sequenced during a study of cytomegalovirus exposure and HLA in healthy donors. Study information: A prior study identified some 100 million unique TCR beta sequences from 200 million or so T cells. General observations from the study: For presence/absence analyses, sequencing depth was assumed to be roughly uniform across donors.

Use of 60 Vbeta and 13 Jbeta primers characterized the PCR. Sequencing was performed with immunoSEQ multiplex PCR; in TCRdb, only in-frame clones are kept and a portion is missing. The table has 90,000 to 120,000 clones, roughly 82% seen once. V lost 0 bases to trimming and J lost 2 bases, with 16 bases between them. The CDR3 is 17 residues long. Germline V lookup: CDR1 SGHRS, CDR2 YFSETQ. This clone was detected once. Its target is unknown. The sequence came from a man aged 25-45 years in good health and CMV-seropositive. This chain links TRBV5-1 with TRBJ2-3; a weak D match, TRBD2 (7 bases). Sequencing was carried out using PBMCs. CDR3 bases: TGCGCCAGCAGCTTGGGTTTGAGGGGGGGGAACACAGATACGCAGTATTTT. The encoded protein is CASSLGLRGGNTDTQYF.